This is a list of T cell receptor delta chains from one sample in a study of Vδ1+ human thymocytes. TCRdb reanalysed the multiplex PCR reads via CATT. The repertoire holds about 58,000 delta-chain clones, more than 12% seen once, with about 0.38% in the top ten. The sample comprised Vdelta1+ gamma-delta thymocytes from the thymus. The receptor source for this set is a girl in the first two years of life who had congenital heart surgery. The CDR3 runs from the conserved cysteine through the conserved F or W. D genes are given only for firm matches. Clone sizes are given selectively: once, few, many, or a class where the clone is expanded.

d_call clone_size j_call cdr3_length v_call cdr3_nt cdr3_aa
TRDD3 NA TRDJ1 16 TRDV1 TGTGCTCTTGGATGGGGTACTGGGGGAGGAACCGATAAACTCATCTTT CALGWGTGGGTDKLIF
TRDD3 few TRDJ1 19 TRDV1 TGTGCTCTTGGGGAACTTCGTTCATACTGGGGGGCCTACACCGATAAACTCATCTTT CALGELRSYWGAYTDKLIF
TRDD2 NA TRDJ1 21 TRDV1 TGTGCTCTTGGGGGCTTCCTACCCTGGGTCGTGGGCCTTAGGGGGACCGATAAACTCATCTTT CALGGFLPWVVGLRGTDKLIF
TRDD3 few TRDJ1 23 TRAV29/DV5 TGTGCAGCAAGCGCGTCTAAGAGTCCAGTACTGGGGGATACGCCCGGAGGCGGCGATAAACTCATCTTT CAASASKSPVLGDTPGGGDKLIF
NA NA TRDJ1 15 TRDV1 TGTGCTCTTGGGGAACGAGTTACTGGGAAAGATAAACTCATCTTT CALGERVTGKDKLIF
TRDD3 few TRDJ1 17 TRDV1 TGTGCTCTTGGGGAACTCTGGGGGATCGGGAACACCGATAAACTCATCTTT CALGELWGIGNTDKLIF
TRDD3 few TRDJ1 15 TRDV1 TGTGCTCTTGGGGAACTATGGGGGAACACCGATAAACTCATCTTT CALGELWGNTDKLIF
NA few TRDJ1 20 TRDV1 TGTGCTCTTGGGGAGAACCCCTTCCTACAGCGGGGGATACGTTTCGATAAACTCATCTTT CALGENPFLQRGIRFDKLIF
NA NA TRDJ1 19 TRDV1 TGTGCTCTTGGGGAACCATTCTCTTCCAACTTAGGAGGTGCCGATAAACTCATCTTT CALGEPFSSNLGGADKLIF
NA NA TRDJ1 20 TRDV1 TGTGCTCTAGGGGAACTAGTCTACTCAGGGGCAACGACCCAACCCGATAAACTCATCTTT CALGELVYSGATTQPDKLIF
TRDD3 few TRDJ1 20 TRDV1 TGTGCTCTTGGGATCGTGGTACCTTTTGGGGGATATTGGTACACCGATAAACTCATCTTT CALGIVVPFGGYWYTDKLIF
NA medium-sized TRDJ1 15 TRAV29/DV5 TGTGCAGCAATCTATACCGCATGGGGACCCGATAAACTCATCTTT CAAIYTAWGPDKLIF
TRDD3 few TRDJ1 20 TRDV1 TGTGCTCTTGGGGAACCTTCCGCAACTACTGGGGGAAGGCACACCGATAAACTCATCTTT CALGEPSATTGGRHTDKLIF
NA few TRDJ1 22 TRDV1 TGTGCTCTTGGGGAACCTACTTCCTACCCGGATACGCCATCAGCCGTCACCGATAAACTCATCTTT CALGEPTSYPDTPSAVTDKLIF
NA few TRDJ1 16 TRDV1 TGTGCTCTTGGGGAACCTGGGGTACTGAACACCGATAAACTCATCTTT CALGEPGVLNTDKLIF
NA few TRDJ1 18 TRDV1 TGTGCTCTTGGGGGCACAACCCTTCCGTTATTTTACACCGATAAACTCATCTTT CALGGTTLPLFYTDKLIF
NA NA TRDJ1 16 TRDV1 TGTGCTCTTGGGACTAAACCTGGGGACGAGGCCGATAAACTCATCTTT CALGTKPGDEADKLIF
NA few TRDJ1 21 TRDV1 TGTGCTCTTGGGGAAAGGAGTTTTGTTCACCGGGGCCGCAACAGTGACGATAAACTCATCTTT CALGERSFVHRGRNSDDKLIF
NA NA TRDJ1 26 TRAV29/DV5 TGTGCAGCAAGTTCGGCCTTCCTACAGGAGGTTGTTATGGGGGATTTATTTTTCAACTACACCGATAAACTCATCTTT CAASSAFLQEVVMGDLFFNYTDKLIF
TRDD3 few TRDJ1 19 TRDV1 TGTGCTCTTGGGGAAAAGGTACCCTCCGTACTGGGGGTCCCCGATAAACTCATCTTT CALGEKVPSVLGVPDKLIF
NA few TRDJ1 19 TRDV1 TGTGCTCTTGGGGAACTAAAATTGTCCTACACAGGGTCCACCGATAAACCCATCTTT CALGELKLSYTGSTDKPIF
TRDD3 few TRDJ1 22 TRDV1 TGTGCTCTTGGGGATATTTTTCCTAACCGGGGCATACTGGGGGCAACGCCCGATAAACTCATCTTT CALGDIFPNRGILGATPDKLIF
TRDD3 NA TRDJ1 20 TRDV1 TGTGCTCTTGGGGAACTAGCTCGACTGGGGCTCCTTCTGTACACCGATAAACTCATCTTT CALGELARLGLLLYTDKLIF
TRDD3 NA TRDJ1 19 TRDV1 TGTGCTCTTGGGACCACCAATGGCTGGGGGATACCGTACACCGATAAACTCATCTTT CALGTTNGWGIPYTDKLIF
NA few TRDJ1 15 TRDV1 TGTGCTCTTGGGGAAGGGCACCCCTCGGAGGAAAAACTCATCTTT CALGEGHPSEEKLIF
TRDD3 NA TRDJ1 19 TRDV1 TGTGCTCTTGGGGCGGACCGTCCGTACTGGGGGATGGGTACCGATAAACTCATCTTT CALGADRPYWGMGTDKLIF
NA few TRDJ1 19 TRDV1 TGTGCTCTTGGGGACCTGAGGGGATCCCCCGAGGAGTACACCGATAAACTCATCTTT CALGDLRGSPEEYTDKLIF
TRDD3 NA TRDJ1 20 TRDV1 TGTGCTCTTGGGGACTCCCTTCCGCTACTGGGGGGAACGTACACCGATAAACTCATCTTC CALGDSLPLLGGTYTDKLIF
TRDD3 NA TRDJ2 21 TRDV2 TGTGCCTGTGACACCCACTGGGTACTGGGGGATACACTTACTTTGACAGCACAACTCTTCTTT CACDTHWVLGDTLTLTAQLFF
TRDD3 NA TRDJ1 23 TRDV2 TGTGCCTGTGACACCGGCGGAGGAACATGTACTGGGGGCCAAGCAAAGTACACCGATAAACTCATCTTT CACDTGGGTCTGGQAKYTDKLIF
TRDD3 few TRDJ1 17 TRDV1 TGTGCTCTTGGGGAATATGGGGATACCGTACCCCCCGATAAACTCATCTTT CALGEYGDTVPPDKLIF
TRDD3 NA TRDJ1 19 TRDV1 TGTGCTCTTGGGGAAAGGTTCCCACGAGTACTGGGGTACTCCGATAAACTCATCTTC CALGERFPRVLGYSDKLIF
NA few TRDJ1 18 TRDV1 TGTGCTCTTGGGAACGGGGCCTCCCCAGCGGGCCTAGTCGATAAACTCATCTTT CALGNGASPAGLVDKLIF
NA medium-sized TRDJ3 13 TRDV2 TGTGCCCCCGAGGGCTGGGACACCCGACAGATGTTTTTC CAPEGWDTRQMFF
TRDD3 NA TRDJ1 24 TRDV1 TGTGCTCTTGGGAAAGCTCGCCCAGTACTGGGGGAAACAGATCCCCACGCATACACCGATAAACTCATCTTT CALGKARPVLGETDPHAYTDKLIF
TRDD3 few TRDJ1 17 TRDV1 TGTGCTCTTGGGGAAGCCACTGGGGGATACTGCACCGATAAACTCATCTTT CALGEATGGYCTDKLIF
TRDD3 NA TRDJ1 21 TRDV1 TGTGCTCTTGGGGAACTAAAGCTGGGGGATACAGCCCGTGGAAGGGTGGATAAACTCATCTTT CALGELKLGDTARGRVDKLIF
NA few TRDJ1 18 TRDV1 TGTGCTCTTGGGGAACTCCACCTCTTAGCCTGGTCCACCGATAAACTCATCTTT CALGELHLLAWSTDKLIF
TRDD3 NA TRDJ1 17 TRDV2 TGTGCCTGTGTCGAAGGGGACCTGGGGGATATCGTCCATAAACTCATCTTT CACVEGDLGDIVHKLIF
TRDD3 few TRDJ1 16 TRDV1 TGTGCTCTTGGGGAAAGCTATGGGGGACCCGACGATAAACTCATCTTT CALGESYGGPDDKLIF
TRDD3 NA TRDJ1 21 TRDV1 TGTGCTCTTGGGGAAGAACTGGGGGATTCCGTATCAGAGCGGGCCACCGATAAACTCATCTTT CALGEELGDSVSERATDKLIF
TRDD3 NA TRDJ1 17 TRDV2 TGTGCCTGTGACCCTCAAGGACTGGGGTCACTAACCGATAAACTCATCTTT CACDPQGLGSLTDKLIF
TRDD3 few TRDJ1 21 TRDV1 TGTGCTCTCGGGAAGTCGGCTCCTACGTACTGGGGGTTCCCGTACACCGATAAACTCATCTTT CALGKSAPTYWGFPYTDKLIF
TRDD3 few TRDJ1 17 TRDV1 TGTGCTCTGATTCCGCGTACTGGGGGATTCAACACCGATAAACTCATCTTT CALIPRTGGFNTDKLIF
TRDD3 NA TRDJ1 17 TRDV1 TGTGCTCTTGGGGCGGACTATGGCACCCTGGGGGATCGAAAACTCATCTTT CALGADYGTLGDRKLIF
TRDD3 NA TRDJ1 21 TRDV1 TGTGCTCTTGGGGAACCCCCAGTCCGTACTGGGGGATACGCACCCACCGATAAACTCATCTTT CALGEPPVRTGGYAPTDKLIF
TRDD3 NA TRDJ1 20 TRDV1 TGTGCTCTTGGGGGCCGCCTAGCTATGACTGGGGGATACGCCACCGATAAACTCATCTTT CALGGRLAMTGGYATDKLIF
TRDD3 NA TRDJ1 17 TRDV1 TGTGCTCTTGGGGACCCTGAAAGGGATACCGCGTTCGATAAACTCATCTTT CALGDPERDTAFDKLIF
NA NA TRDJ1 24 TRDV1 TGTGCTCTTGGGGAATGCTTATCCCCCTTCCTACGGTGGGGATACGAGACGGAGACCGATAAACTCATCTTT CALGECLSPFLRWGYETETDKLIF
TRDD3 few TRDJ1 17 TRDV1 TGTGCTCTTGGGGGACTGGGGGACACCGGACCCACCGATAAACTCATCTTT CALGGLGDTGPTDKLIF